This TCR beta chain came from a study of cytomegalovirus exposure and HLA in healthy donors. The study's findings and limits: According to the study, around 180 TCR beta chains were cytomegalovirus-associated. In a later analysis, TCR beta V- and J-gene trimming showed a link to a missense DCLRE1C variant.

PCR employed 60 Vbeta and 13 Jbeta primers. Repertoires were generated with immunoSEQ multiplex PCR, while TCRdb's copy carries only in-frame clones and drops some. The repertoire holds around 150,000 clones, roughly four fifths seen once, with about 1.9% in the top ten. Notes on this clone: Its antigen is currently unknown.

This CDR3 spans 14 amino acids. Per germline, CDR1 MNHEY and CDR2 SMNVEV (reference sequence). This clonotype originated in a woman between 18 and 29 years old in good health and CMV-seronegative. Input material: PBMCs. This chain joins TRBV27 and TRBJ2-5, with D possibly being TRBD1 (7 bases). The J call may be faulty, since TRBJ2-7 better matches the DNA end. The CDR3 sequence is CASRAGQTHYEQYF. In DNA form, the CDR3 reads TGTGCCAGCAGGGCGGGACAGACACACTACGAGCAGTACTTC.